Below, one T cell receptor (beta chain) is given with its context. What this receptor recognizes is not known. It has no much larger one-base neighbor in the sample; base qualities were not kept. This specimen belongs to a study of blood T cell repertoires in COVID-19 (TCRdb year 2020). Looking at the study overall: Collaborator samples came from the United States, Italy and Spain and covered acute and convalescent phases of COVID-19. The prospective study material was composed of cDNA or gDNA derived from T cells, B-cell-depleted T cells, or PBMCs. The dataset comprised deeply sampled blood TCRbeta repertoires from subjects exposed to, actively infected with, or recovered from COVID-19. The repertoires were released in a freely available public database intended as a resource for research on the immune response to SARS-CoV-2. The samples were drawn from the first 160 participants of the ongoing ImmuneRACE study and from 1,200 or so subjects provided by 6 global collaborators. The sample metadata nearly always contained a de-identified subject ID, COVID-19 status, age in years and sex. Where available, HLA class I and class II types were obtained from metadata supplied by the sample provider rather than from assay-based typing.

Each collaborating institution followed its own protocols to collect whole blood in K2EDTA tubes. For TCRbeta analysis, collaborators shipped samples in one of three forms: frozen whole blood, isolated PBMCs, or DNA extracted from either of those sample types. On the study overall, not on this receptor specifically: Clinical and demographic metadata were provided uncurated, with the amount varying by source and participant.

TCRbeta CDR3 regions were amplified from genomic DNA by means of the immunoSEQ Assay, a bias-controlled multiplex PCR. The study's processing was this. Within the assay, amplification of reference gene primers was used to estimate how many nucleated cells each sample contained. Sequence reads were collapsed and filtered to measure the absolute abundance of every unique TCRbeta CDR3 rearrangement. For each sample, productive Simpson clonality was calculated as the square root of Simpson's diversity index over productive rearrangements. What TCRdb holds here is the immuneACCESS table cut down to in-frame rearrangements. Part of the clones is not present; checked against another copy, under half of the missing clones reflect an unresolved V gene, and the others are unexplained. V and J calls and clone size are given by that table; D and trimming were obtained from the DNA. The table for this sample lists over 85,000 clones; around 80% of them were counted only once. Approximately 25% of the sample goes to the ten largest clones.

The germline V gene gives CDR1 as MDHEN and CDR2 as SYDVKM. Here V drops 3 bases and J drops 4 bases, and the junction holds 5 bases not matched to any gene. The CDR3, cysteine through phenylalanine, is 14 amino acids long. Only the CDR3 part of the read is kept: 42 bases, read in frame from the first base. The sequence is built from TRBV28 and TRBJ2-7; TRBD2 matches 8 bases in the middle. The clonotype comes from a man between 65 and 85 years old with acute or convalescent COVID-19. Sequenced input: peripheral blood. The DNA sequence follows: TGTGCCAGCAGTTTGACGGGAGGGCCTTACGAGCAGTACTTC. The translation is CASSLTGGPYEQYF.